Presented here are 21 T cell receptor beta chains from one specimen sequenced in a study of blood T cells in healthy people across ages. Primers used in a second PCR of roughly 7 to 12 cycles were a sample-barcoded 5' primer and a J-beta primer mix. Using its own MiXCR run on the 5' RACE reads, TCRdb lists one record per CDR3 protein. The sample records 910,000 or so distinct CDR3 sequences, 51% being singletons. The sequencing sample was made of blood. The source of these receptors is a woman aged 55-70 years in good health.

This sequence joins TRBV10-2 and TRBJ1-6; D remains ambiguous. CDR3 size: 13 residues. V gave up 0 bases and J gave up 10 bases, with 7 bases separating them. The germline CDR1 and CDR2 sequences are WSHSY and SAAADI. CDR3 coding DNA: TGCGCCAGCAGTGAGTCAAGCCAATCACCCCTCCACTTT. Translation gives CASSESSQSPLHF.

The rearrangement uses TRBV20-1 and TRBJ2-1; D unresolved. Germline CDR1 and CDR2: DFQATT and SNEGSKA (reference sequence). V lost 5 bases, J lost 6 bases, and 11 bases lay in between. The CDR3 sequence is 12 residues long. For the CDR3, the DNA is TGCAGTGCTTCACAGACTGTCAATGAGCAGTTCTTC. It specifies CSASQTVNEQFF.

The genes are TRBV5-6 and TRBJ1-1; no definite D call. Trimming took 4 bases from V and 1 from J, leaving 8 bases between them. The CDR3 has 13 residues. The germline gives CDR1 SGHDT, CDR2 YYEEEE. CDR3 nucleotides: TGTGCCAGCAGCGTGGAGCCGAACACTGAAGCTTTCTTT. Translated: CASSVEPNTEAFF. Looking up the rest from reference TRBV5-6 and TRBJ1-1 gives the full variable domain: DAGVTQSPTHLIKTRGQQVTLRCSPKSGHDTVSWYQQALGQGPQFIFQYYEEEERQRGNFPDRFSGHQFPNYSSELNVNALLLGDSALYLCASSVEPNTEAFFGQGTRLTVV.

This chain uses TRBV29-1 with TRBJ1-1, with TRBD1 as a possible D gene (6 bases). Germline CDR1 SQVTM, CDR2 ANQGSEA. This CDR3 spans 13 amino acids. The CDR3 nucleotides are TGCAGGCGTTCGGGACATCGGAACACTGAAGCTTTCTTT. This translates into CRRSGHRNTEAFF.

This clonotype was counted only a few times. This rearrangement joins TRBV4-3 to TRBJ2-5, with D unresolved. TRBJ2-7 explains the end of the DNA better; the J call may be wrong. Germline V gives CDR1 LGHNA, CDR2 YSLEER. This CDR3 has 13 residues. CDR3 sequence: CASSQDGVREQYF. Written as DNA, the CDR3 is TGCGCCAGCAGCCAAGATGGTGTACGCGAGCAGTACTTC.

This sequence joins TRBV6-6 and TRBJ1-1; 10 bases are shared with TRBD1. CDR1 MNHNY and CDR2 SVGAGI come from the germline V gene (reference sequence). The CDR3 sequence is 16 residues long. With 8 bases clipped from V and 6 bases from J, the junction kept 15 bases outside the gene matches. This chain's CDR3 is CASGTRDRGRYPEAFF. The DNA for the CDR3 is TGTGCCAGCGGGACCCGTGACAGGGGGCGTTATCCTGAAGCTTTCTTT.

This chain uses TRBV28 with TRBJ2-4; 16 bases agree with TRBD2. The better agreement between TRBJ2-7 and the DNA end casts doubt on the J call. The length of the CDR3 is 18 residues. The germline gives CDR1 MDHEN, CDR2 SYDVKM. CDR3 nucleotides: TGTGCCAGCAGTGCCCCGGGGACTAGCGGGAGGGGTCTCTACGAGCAGTACTTC. Protein product: CASSAPGTSGRGLYEQYF.

This clonotype has only a few counts. This chain links TRBV12-3 or TRBV12-4 with TRBJ1-5; 9 bases fit TRBD1. V lost 3 bases and J lost 5; bases outside the gene matches: 5. This CDR3 has 15 residues. The CDR3 DNA sequence: TGTGCCAGCAGTTTTGGGACAGGGTATTATCAGCCCCAGCATTTT. Protein sequence: CASSFGTGYYQPQHF.

The chain carries TRBV7-9 and TRBJ2-1; 10 bases map to TRBD2. Germline values: CDR1 SEHNR, CDR2 FQNEAQ (reference sequence). This CDR3 region has 15 residues. Germline trimming cut 8 bases from V and 6 bases from J; bases unmatched to any gene: 10. CDR3 residues: CASGKLAGVRNEQFF. CDR3 nucleotide sequence: TGTGCCAGCGGAAAGCTAGCGGGAGTACGCAATGAGCAGTTCTTC.

The chain uses TRBV27 and TRBJ2-1, with 8 bases lining up with TRBD1. V lost 6 bases to trimming and J lost 8 bases; unmatched junction nucleotides: 9. The CDR3 spans 14 residues. Germline V CDR1 and CDR2: MNHEY, SMNVEV (reference sequence). The CDR3 protein is CASSHRQGRYEQFF. CDR3 nucleotides: TGTGCCAGCAGCCATAGACAGGGGAGATATGAGCAGTTCTTC.

The CDR3 bases are TGCAGTGCTCTCTCCTCTAGGTTCGGAGCGGGCGTAGGGGGTGAGCAGTTCTTC. Its translation: CSALSSRFGAGVGGEQFF. This chain connects TRBV20-1 to TRBJ2-1; D possibly uses TRBD1 or TRBD2 (6 bases each). CDR3 size: 18 residues. Trimming removed 5 bases at V and 9 bases at J, with 32 bases between. The germline V gene has CDR1 DFQATT and CDR2 SNEGSKA (reference sequence).

The V gene is TRBV6-2 or TRBV6-3, the J gene TRBJ2-5; tentatively, D is TRBD1 (6 bases). The CDR3 sequence is 14 residues long. The germline V gene encodes CDR1 MNHEY and CDR2 SVGEGT. Deletions cut 5 bases from V and 11 bases from J, with 21 bases between. Here the CDR3 DNA reads TGTGCCAGCAGTACCCAGGGACAAGCCGGGGAGCAGTACTTC. Protein product: CASSTQGQAGEQYF.

The chain joins TRBV12-5 to TRBJ1-1; D gene ambiguous. Germline V gene sequence: CDR1 LGHNT, CDR2 FRNRAP. The CDR3 spans 14 residues. With 1 base removed from V and 11 bases from J, the gap between germline ends came to 17 bases. The DNA of the CDR3 is TGTGCTAGTGGTTTGGCAAGTGTCCCCCATCGGGCTTTCTTT. Its protein is CASGLASVPHRAFF.

The chain joins TRBV20-1 to TRBJ1-2; 7 bases align to TRBD1. V shed 4 bases, J shed 0 bases, and the junction held 5 bases outside the gene matches. CDR1 is DFQATT and CDR2 is SNEGSKA in the germline V gene (reference sequence). The CDR3 covers 14 residues. CDR3 nucleotide sequence: TGCAGTGCTACACAGGGGTCAGCTAACTATGGCTACACCTTC. Protein sequence: CSATQGSANYGYTF.

This clonotype has just a few counts. The chain combines TRBV7-2 with TRBJ2-4; D may be TRBD2 (6 bases). The CDR3 spans 16 residues. V gave up 1 base and J gave up 1 base, with 11 bases separating them. CDR1 is SGHTA and CDR2 is FQGNSA in the germline V gene. The CDR3 reads CASSLGRGRAKNIQYF. As DNA, the CDR3 is TGTGCCAGCAGCTTAGGGCGGGGCAGGGCCAAAAACATTCAGTACTTC.

Comment on this clonotype: The germline gene is not matched at one end of the junction; a read error may be the cause. The genes are TRBV5-1 and TRBJ2-3, with 12 bases identical to TRBD2. There are 17 residues in the CDR3. Germline V CDR1 and CDR2: SGHRS, YFSETQ. DNA for the CDR3: TGCGTCAGCAGCCAAAGACTAGCGGGAGCTAACACAGATACGCAGTATTTT. Translated, it gives CVSSQRLAGANTDTQYF.

The chain uses TRBV6-8 and TRBJ2-3; no definite D call. The germline CDR1 and CDR2 sequences are MNHGY and SAAAGT. Trimming pared 11 bases from V and 0 bases from J, leaving 21 bases between. The CDR3 length is 16 residues. This CDR3 is CAGMTGRKISTDTQYF. In DNA form, the CDR3 reads TGTGCCGGCATGACTGGACGGAAGATTAGCACAGATACGCAGTATTTT.

The chain is built from TRBV7-7 and TRBJ2-5, with D tentatively TRBD1 (6 bases). V lost 1 base and J lost 5, with 14 bases in between. Germline CDR1 reads SSHAT; CDR2 reads FNYEAQ (reference sequence). The CDR3 extends over 15 amino acids. CDR3 nucleotide sequence: TGTGCCAGCAGCTTAGGGCTAGCCCAGGGGGAGACCCAGTACTTC. It translates to CASSLGLAQGETQYF.

The CDR3 loop reads CSATRQVNEQYF. The CDR3 DNA reads TGCAGTGCTACCCGACAGGTCAATGAGCAGTACTTC. The chain links TRBV20-1 to TRBJ2-5; D perhaps matches TRBD1 (6 bases). The CDR3 covers 12 residues. V was pared by 4 bases and J by 11 bases, with 17 bases between. CDR1 is DFQATT and CDR2 is SNEGSKA in the germline V gene (reference sequence).

The V and J genes are TRBV20-1 and TRBJ2-7, with D tentatively TRBD1 or TRBD2 (5 bases each). Germline V gene lookup returns CDR1 DFQATT and CDR2 SNEGSKA (reference sequence). The CDR3 length is 12 residues. CDR3 in amino acids: CRPGTMGYEQYF. The DNA of the CDR3 is TGCAGGCCCGGGACGATGGGCTACGAGCAGTACTTC.

The J gene is TRBJ1-5, the V gene TRBV6-5; no reliable D call. The CDR3 is 16 amino acids. With 5 bases removed from V and 2 bases from J, the gap between germline ends came to 16 bases. Germline lookup yields CDR1 MNHEY and CDR2 SVGAGI. CDR3 in DNA: TGTGCCAGCAGTCCAGAGGTCTACGACCGCAATCAGCCCCAGCATTTT. It translates to CASSPEVYDRNQPQHF.